Below, one T cell receptor beta chain is given with its context. Its antigen is not identified. Clones were sequenced by immunoSEQ multiplex PCR, and TCRdb holds only the in-frame ones, with some missing. The sample lists about 150,000 clones, around 86% seen once, with just over 9% in the top ten. The CDR3 covers 18 residues. CDR1 and CDR2 (germline): MDHEN, SYDVKM. V dropped 4 bases and J dropped 0 bases, with 16 bases sitting between them. These data are taken from a study of T cell responses to AZD1222 COVID-19 vaccine. Study conclusions and caveats: There were mostly white British donors and more females than males, and clonal diversity was possibly underestimated. Spike-wide coverage was observed for vaccine-associated CD4 TCRs, with dominant responses at 160-218 and 743-854. Repertoires were obtained only post-peak T cell response.

The V and J genes are TRBV28 and TRBJ2-6; no clear D. The specimen was peripheral blood, collected 28 days after the second AZD1222 dose. The source of this sequence is an adult who received the AZD1222 COVID-19 vaccine. The CDR3 nucleotides are TGTGCCAGCAGTTCCCCCCTTTTCACCCTCTCTGGGGCCAACGTCCTGACTTTC. It is translated as CASSSPLFTLSGANVLTF.